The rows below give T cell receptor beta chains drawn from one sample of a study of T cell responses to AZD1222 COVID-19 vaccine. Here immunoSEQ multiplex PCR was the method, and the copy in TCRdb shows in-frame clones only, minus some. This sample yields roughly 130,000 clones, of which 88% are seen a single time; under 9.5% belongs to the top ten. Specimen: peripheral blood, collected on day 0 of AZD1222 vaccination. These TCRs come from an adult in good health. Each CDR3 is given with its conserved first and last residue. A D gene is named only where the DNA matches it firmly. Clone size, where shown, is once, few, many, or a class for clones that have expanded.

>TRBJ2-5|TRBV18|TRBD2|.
CASSRSSGGRQETQYF
TGTGCCAGCTCACGTTCTAGCGGGGGGCGGCAAGAGACCCAGTACTTC
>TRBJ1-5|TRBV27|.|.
CASSLSQSVGPQHF
TGTGCCAGCAGTTTATCGCAATCTGTAGGGCCCCAGCATTTT
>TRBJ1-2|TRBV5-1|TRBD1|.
CASSEGAGDGYTF
TGCGCCAGCAGCGAGGGGGCTGGGGATGGCTACACCTTC
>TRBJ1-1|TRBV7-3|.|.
CASSFIGRGDTEAFF
TGTGCCAGCAGCTTCATAGGCAGGGGCGACACTGAAGCTTTCTTT
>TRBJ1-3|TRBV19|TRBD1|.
CASSIDQGASGNTIYF
TGTGCCAGTAGTATAGATCAGGGGGCCTCAGGAAACACCATATATTTT
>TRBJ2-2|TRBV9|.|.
CASSTLSGELFF
TGTGCCAGCAGCACCCTTTCCGGGGAGCTGTTTTTT
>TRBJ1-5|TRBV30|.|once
CAWSEARDQPQHF
TGTGCCTGGAGTGAGGCCAGGGACCAGCCCCAGCATTTT
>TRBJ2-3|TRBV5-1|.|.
CASSLGDGSTDTQYF
TGCGCCAGCAGCTTAGGCGACGGCAGCACAGATACGCAGTATTTT
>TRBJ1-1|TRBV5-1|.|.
CASSLDWYPEAFF
TGCGCCAGCAGCTTGGATTGGTATCCTGAAGCTTTCTTT
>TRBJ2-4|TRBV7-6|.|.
CASSLTREAKNIQYF
TGTGCCAGCAGCTTAACCAGGGAAGCCAAAAACATTCAGTACTTC
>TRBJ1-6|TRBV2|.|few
CASSVAGSPLHF
TGTGCCAGCAGTGTGGCAGGTTCACCCCTCCACTTT
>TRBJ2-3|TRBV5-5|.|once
CASSFVRRTDTQYF
TGTGCCAGCAGCTTTGTGCGGCGAACAGATACGCAGTATTTT
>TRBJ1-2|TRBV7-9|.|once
CASSLRSADGYTF
TGTGCCAGCAGCTTAAGGTCGGCGGATGGCTACACCTTC
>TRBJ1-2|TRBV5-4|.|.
CASSMPSGAGYGYTF
TGTGCCAGCAGCATGCCGTCAGGGGCTGGCTATGGCTACACCTTC
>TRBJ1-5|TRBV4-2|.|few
CASSQDAQGSQPQHF
TGTGCCAGCAGCCAAGATGCCCAGGGGAGCCAGCCCCAGCATTTT
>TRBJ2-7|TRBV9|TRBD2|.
CASSVAASGSYEQYF
TGTGCCAGCAGCGTAGCTGCTAGCGGGAGTTACGAGCAGTACTTC
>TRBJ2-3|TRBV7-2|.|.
CASSLEGSGTLYF
TGTGCCAGCAGCTTAGAAGGATCCGGGACGCTGTATTTT
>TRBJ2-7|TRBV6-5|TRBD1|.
CASSTGGIYEQYF
TGTGCCAGCAGTACAGGGGGCATTTACGAGCAGTACTTC
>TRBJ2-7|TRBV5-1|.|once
CASSPVGGRALGEQYF
TGCGCCAGCAGCCCGGTCGGGGGGCGGGCCCTAGGGGAGCAGTACTTC
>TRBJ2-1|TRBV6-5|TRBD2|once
CASRKTSGIEVEQFF
TGTGCCAGCAGAAAGACTAGCGGGATCGAGGTTGAGCAGTTCTTC
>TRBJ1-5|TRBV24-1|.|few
CATSRGGGLSNQPQHF
TGTGCCACCAGCAGGGGAGGGGGACTTAGCAATCAGCCCCAGCATTTT
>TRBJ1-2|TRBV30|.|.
CAWSGQAGGYTF
TGTGCCTGGAGTGGCCAGGCGGGGGGCTACACCTTC
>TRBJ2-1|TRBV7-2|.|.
CASSLDSPDGKFF
TGTGCCAGCAGCTTAGATTCACCGGACGGGAAGTTCTTC
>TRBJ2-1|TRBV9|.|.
CASSGLRQAYNEQFF
TGTGCCAGCAGCGGGCTACGCCAGGCCTACAATGAGCAGTTCTTC
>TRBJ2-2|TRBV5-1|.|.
CASSLEGGQNTGELFF
TGCGCCAGCAGCTTAGAGGGGGGTCAGAACACCGGGGAGCTGTTTTTT
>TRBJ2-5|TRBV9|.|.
CASSPPTAQETQYF
TGTGCCAGCAGCCCCCCGACAGCCCAAGAGACCCAGTACTTC
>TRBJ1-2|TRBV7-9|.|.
CASSLEGLYGYTF
TGTGCCAGCAGCTTAGAGGGACTCTATGGCTACACCTTC
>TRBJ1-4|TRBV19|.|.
CASGDFNEKLFF
TGTGCCTCAGGGGACTTTAATGAAAAACTGTTTTTT
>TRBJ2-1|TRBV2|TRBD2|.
CATRLAGEQFF
TGTGCCACCCGACTAGCGGGAGAGCAGTTCTTC
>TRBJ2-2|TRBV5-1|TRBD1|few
CASTTGVVTGELFF
TGCGCCAGCACGACAGGGGTGGTCACCGGGGAGCTGTTTTTT
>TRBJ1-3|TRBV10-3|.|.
CAISNSGLSSGNTIYF
TGTGCCATCAGTAACTCGGGACTCAGCTCTGGAAACACCATATATTTT
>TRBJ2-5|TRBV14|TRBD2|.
CASSQDPRLAGKETQYF
TGTGCCAGCAGCCAAGACCCAAGACTAGCGGGGAAAGAGACCCAGTACTTC
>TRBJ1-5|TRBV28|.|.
CASTYGLGDQPQHF
TGTGCCAGCACCTACGGCCTAGGGGATCAGCCCCAGCATTTT
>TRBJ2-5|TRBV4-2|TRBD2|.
CASSQDRAGVIETQYF
TGTGCCAGCAGCCAAGATAGGGCGGGAGTGATAGAGACCCAGTACTTC
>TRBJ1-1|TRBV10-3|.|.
CAISDSPPNTEAFF
TGTGCCATCAGTGACTCACCCCCGAACACTGAAGCTTTCTTT
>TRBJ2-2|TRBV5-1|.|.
CASSWGPVGNTGELFF
TGCGCCAGCAGCTGGGGCCCGGTAGGGAACACCGGGGAGCTGTTTTTT
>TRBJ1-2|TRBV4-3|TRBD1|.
CASSPGPGQSNYGYTF
TGCGCCAGCAGCCCAGGTCCGGGACAGTCAAACTATGGCTACACCTTC
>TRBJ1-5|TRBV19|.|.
CASSTTQGFDQPQHF
TGTGCCAGTAGTACAACTCAGGGTTTTGATCAGCCCCAGCATTTT
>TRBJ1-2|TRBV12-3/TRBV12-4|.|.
CASSRQVFGYTF
TGTGCCAGCAGTCGACAGGTCTTTGGCTACACCTTC
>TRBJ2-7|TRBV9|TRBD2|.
CASSVGLAGGPQSYEQYF
TGTGCCAGCAGCGTAGGCCTAGCGGGAGGGCCTCAATCCTACGAGCAGTACTTC
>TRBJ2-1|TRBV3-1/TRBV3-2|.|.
CASSLGGGGTNEQFF
TGTGCCAGCAGCCTCGGTGGGGGGGGGACAAATGAGCAGTTCTTC
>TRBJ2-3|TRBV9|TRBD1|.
CASSSRTGAGTDTQYF
TGTGCCAGCAGCTCACGGACAGGGGCGGGCACAGATACGCAGTATTTT
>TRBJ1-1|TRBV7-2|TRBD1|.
CASSKSGGTEAFF
TGTGCCAGCAGCAAATCAGGGGGCACTGAAGCTTTCTTT
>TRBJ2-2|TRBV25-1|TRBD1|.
CASRGTGGYTGELFF
TGTGCCAGCAGGGGGACAGGGGGCTACACCGGGGAGCTGTTTTTT
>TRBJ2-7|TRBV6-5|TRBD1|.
CASSYRDRGAYEQYF
TGTGCCAGCAGTTACCGGGACAGGGGGGCCTACGAGCAGTACTTC
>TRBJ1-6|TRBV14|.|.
CASSTVHNSPLHF
TGTGCCAGCAGCACAGTCCATAATTCACCCCTCCACTTT
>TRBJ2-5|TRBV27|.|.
CASSSQGRVETQYF
TGTGCCAGCAGCTCTCAGGGGAGGGTGGAGACCCAGTACTTC
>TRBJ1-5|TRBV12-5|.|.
CASGLSRTGNQPQHF
TGTGCTAGTGGTTTATCCCGGACGGGGAATCAGCCCCAGCATTTT
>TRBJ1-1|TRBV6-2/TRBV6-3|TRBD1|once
CASSWTGGETEAFF
TGTGCCAGCAGTTGGACAGGGGGCGAAACTGAAGCTTTCTTT
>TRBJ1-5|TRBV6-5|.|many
CGVGTGQPQHF
TGTGGGGTGGGGACCGGTCAGCCCCAGCATTTT
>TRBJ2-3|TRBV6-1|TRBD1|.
CASSASTGTGGTDTQYF
TGTGCCAGCAGTGCCTCAACCGGGACAGGGGGCACAGATACGCAGTATTTT
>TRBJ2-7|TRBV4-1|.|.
CASSQVGQKINEQYF
TGCGCCAGCAGCCAAGTGGGACAAAAAATCAACGAGCAGTACTTC
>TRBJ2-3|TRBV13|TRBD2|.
CASSFRKTLAGSGDTQYF
TGTGCCAGCAGCTTCCGTAAGACCCTAGCGGGGTCGGGAGATACGCAGTATTTT
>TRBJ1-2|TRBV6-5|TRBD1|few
CASSLRQGGNYGYTF
TGTGCCAGCAGTTTACGACAGGGGGGTAACTATGGCTACACCTTC
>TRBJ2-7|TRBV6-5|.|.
CASSFDSLSYEQYF
TGTGCCAGCAGTTTTGACAGCCTCTCCTACGAGCAGTACTTC
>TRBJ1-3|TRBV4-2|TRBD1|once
CASSLWDRETGNTIYF
TGTGCCAGCAGCCTTTGGGACAGGGAAACTGGAAACACCATATATTTT
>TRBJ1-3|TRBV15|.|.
CATSEGASGNTIYF
TGTGCCACCAGCGAAGGGGCCTCTGGAAACACCATATATTTT